The rows below give T cell receptor beta chains drawn from one sample of a study of T cells in Graves' hyperthyroidism and ophthalmopathy. TCRdb re-analysed the multiplex PCR reads in MiXCR, keeping a single row per CDR3 protein. Of 660,000 or so distinct CDR3 sequences listed, about 45% are singletons. What was sequenced was peripheral blood or thyroid tissue (not recorded which). The receptors derive from an adult man with Graves' disease, either hyperthyroidism or ophthalmopathy (not recorded which). Each CDR3 is given with its conserved first and last residue. A D gene is named only where the DNA matches it firmly. Clone size is stated in some rows and not others, as once, few, many or a class when expanded.

v_call	d_call	j_call	clone_size	cdr3_aa	cdr3_nt
TRBV20-1	NA	TRBJ1-1	NA	CSAPTENTGAFF	TGCAGTGCTCCGACAGAAAACACTGGGGCTTTCTTT
TRBV7-9	NA	TRBJ2-5	few	CASSFSRGETQYF	TGTGCCAGCAGCTTTTCTAGGGGAGAGACCCAGTACTTC
TRBV4-2	NA	TRBJ2-7	NA	CASSQDQRTSYEQYF	TGTGCCAGCAGCCAAGATCAGAGGACTTCCTACGAGCAGTACTTC
TRBV7-2	NA	TRBJ2-2	many	CASSLRRNTGELFF	TGTGCCAGCAGCTTACGCAGGAACACCGGGGAGCTGTTTTTT
TRBV11-2	TRBD1	TRBJ1-3	NA	CASSTRTGGNTIYF	TGTGCCAGCAGCACCCGGACAGGGGGGAACACCATATATTTT
TRBV6-2/TRBV6-3	NA	TRBJ2-7	NA	CASSYGGHLQGYEQYF	TGTGCCAGCAGTTACGGGGGACACCTACAGGGTTACGAGCAGTACTTC
TRBV7-9	TRBD1	TRBJ1-4	few	CASSLDIGTALANEKLFF	TGTGCCAGCAGCTTAGACATCGGGACAGCTCTAGCTAATGAAAAACTGTTTTTT
TRBV20-1	NA	TRBJ2-7	NA	CSASVRAGGYEQYF	TGCAGTGCTAGCGTTAGGGCAGGAGGTTACGAGCAGTACTTC
TRBV14	NA	TRBJ1-2	few	CASSLVGVRGGGYTF	TGTGCCAGCAGCTTGGTAGGGGTCAGGGGAGGTGGCTACACCTTC
TRBV4-1	TRBD2	TRBJ2-7	NA	CASSPTTSGRIYEQYF	TGTGCCAGCAGCCCCACGACTAGCGGGAGGATCTACGAGCAGTACTTC
TRBV2	NA	TRBJ1-2	NA	CASSPAPANYGYTF	TGTGCCAGCAGCCCCGCCCCAGCTAACTATGGCTACACCTTC
TRBV2	NA	TRBJ1-6	NA	CASSESRGPGGSPLHF	TGTGCCAGCAGTGAGAGCAGGGGACCCGGAGGATCACCCCTCCACTTT
TRBV19	NA	TRBJ1-1	many	CASSTGQNTEAFF	TGTGCCAGTAGTACGGGACAGAACACTGAAGCTTTCTTT
TRBV29-1	NA	TRBJ1-1	many	CSVEVFLNTEAFF	TGCAGCGTTGAGGTATTCCTGAACACTGAAGCTTTCTTT
TRBV7-3	TRBD1	TRBJ1-2	NA	CAGSLGTDRRAYGYTF	TGTGCCGGCAGCTTGGGAACGGACAGGAGAGCCTATGGCTACACCTTC
TRBV12-3/TRBV12-4	NA	TRBJ2-7	few	CASSPGAGHWGEQYF	TGTGCCAGCAGTCCGGGAGCCGGTCACTGGGGGGAGCAGTACTTC
TRBV5-1	TRBD1	TRBJ1-3	many	CASSSGTDGNTIYF	TGCGCCAGCAGCTCCGGGACAGACGGAAACACCATATATTTT
TRBV2	NA	TRBJ1-2	NA	CASSELTGPGYTF	TGTGCCAGCAGTGAACTCACAGGCCCTGGCTACACCTTC
TRBV7-2	NA	TRBJ2-5	many	CASSLPPETQYF	TGTGCCAGCAGCCTCCCCCCCGAGACCCAGTACTTC
TRBV29-1	NA	TRBJ1-1	once	CSVEGGPSEAFF	TGCAGCGTTGAGGGGGGGCCATCTGAAGCTTTCTTT
TRBV7-8	TRBD2	TRBJ2-7	once	CASSPTSGRAEYF	TGTGCCAGCAGCCCGACTAGCGGGAGGGCGGAGTACTTC
TRBV7-8	NA	TRBJ2-7	few	CASRRGEGYEQYF	TGTGCCAGCAGGAGGGGGGAGGGATACGAGCAGTACTTC
TRBV4-1	NA	TRBJ2-7	few	CARVGAGTYEQYF	TGCGCCAGGGTGGGGGCTGGGACCTACGAGCAGTACTTC
TRBV24-1	TRBD1	TRBJ1-5	few	CATSDSRTGFNQPQHF	TGTGCCACCAGTGATTCCCGGACAGGCTTCAATCAGCCCCAGCATTTT
TRBV2	TRBD2	TRBJ2-1	NA	CASSEVAGGGFDEQFF	TGTGCCAGCAGTGAAGTGGCGGGAGGAGGTTTTGATGAGCAGTTCTTC
TRBV10-3	TRBD2	TRBJ2-7	few	CASRGTTYEQYF	TGTGCCAGTCGGGGGACTACATACGAGCAGTACTTC
TRBV6-4	NA	TRBJ1-2	NA	CASSQTSSYGYTF	TGTGCCAGCAGCCAGACCTCTTCATATGGCTACACCTTC
TRBV29-1	NA	TRBJ1-2	NA	CSVDPEGYTF	TGCAGCGTTGATCCCGAGGGGTACACCTTC
TRBV12-3/TRBV12-4	TRBD2	TRBJ2-7	many	CASGRDLADEQYF	TGTGCCAGCGGAAGGGACCTAGCGGACGAGCAGTACTTC
TRBV29-1	NA	TRBJ2-7	NA	CSAVGEQYF	TGCAGCGCGGTTGGCGAGCAGTACTTC
TRBV20-1	NA	TRBJ2-7	once	CSARLPRAYEQYF	TGCAGTGCTAGATTGCCTAGAGCCTACGAGCAGTACTTC
TRBV2	TRBD1	TRBJ1-6	many	CASIGTDNSPLHF	TGTGCCAGCATCGGGACAGATAATTCACCCCTCCACTTT
TRBV7-9	NA	TRBJ1-2	many	CASSLQGGINGYTF	TGTGCCAGCAGCTTACAAGGGGGGATAAATGGCTACACCTTC
TRBV7-2	NA	TRBJ2-7	few	CASSRSAQGNHEQYF	TGTGCCAGCAGCCGCTCCGCTCAGGGGAACCACGAGCAGTACTTC
TRBV7-9	TRBD2	TRBJ2-5	NA	CASSQDPGGSKTQYF	TGTGCCAGCAGCCAAGATCCGGGGGGTAGTAAGACCCAGTACTTC
TRBV19	NA	TRBJ1-3	few	CASSRSKRNTIYF	TGTGCCAGTAGCAGATCCAAGAGAAACACCATATATTTT
TRBV7-7	NA	TRBJ1-5	NA	CASRHRGSNQPQHF	TGTGCTAGCCGACATAGGGGGAGCAATCAGCCCCAGCATTTT
TRBV11-1	NA	TRBJ1-1	NA	CASSSLQANTEAFF	TGTGCCAGCAGCTCCCTACAGGCGAACACTGAAGCTTTCTTT
TRBV9	TRBD1	TRBJ1-2	NA	CASSQQGAFYGYTF	TGTGCCAGCAGCCAACAGGGGGCATTCTATGGCTACACCTTC
TRBV29-1	NA	TRBJ1-6	few	CSVEFQGRGSPLHF	TGCAGCGTTGAATTCCAGGGAAGAGGTTCACCCCTCCACTTT
TRBV20-1	NA	TRBJ1-2	NA	CSAQPGRGFGGYTF	TGCAGTGCACAGCCGGGACGGGGGTTTGGAGGCTACACCTTC
TRBV20-1	NA	TRBJ1-5	few	CSARPDGISNQPQHF	TGCAGTGCTAGACCGGACGGGATTAGCAATCAGCCCCAGCATTTT
TRBV15	TRBD1	TRBJ1-2	NA	CATSRDGTASYGYTF	TGTGCCACCAGCAGAGACGGGACAGCCTCCTATGGCTACACCTTC
TRBV7-2	TRBD2	TRBJ2-5	NA	CASSQDRRLAGVGYQETQYF	TGTGCCAGCAGCCAAGATAGGAGGCTAGCGGGAGTGGGTTACCAAGAGACCCAGTACTTC
TRBV12-3/TRBV12-4	TRBD2	TRBJ2-7	NA	CASRGGRTRGEQYF	TGTGCCAGCAGGGGCGGGAGGACTAGAGGGGAGCAGTACTTC
TRBV29-1	TRBD1	TRBJ1-2	many	CSAPTGGDGYTF	TGCAGCGCTCCGACAGGGGGAGATGGCTACACCTTC